Listed here are 24 T cell receptor beta chains from one sample, sequenced in a study of blood T cell repertoires in COVID-19. Sequencing was performed with immunoSEQ multiplex PCR; in TCRdb, only in-frame clones are kept and a portion is missing. The repertoire includes about 270,000 clones, roughly 86% of them detected once, and about 8.6% sits in the top ten. The sample consisted of peripheral blood. The receptor set was obtained from a man aged 35-49 years with active or convalescent COVID-19.

The V call is TRBV25-1, the J call TRBJ1-3; D is ambiguous. V gave up 2 bases and J gave up 4 bases, with 12 bases separating them. Germline V CDR1 and CDR2: MGHDK, SYGVNS. CDR3 length equals 15 residues. The CDR3 sequence: CASSEVGGLGNTIYF. DNA of the CDR3: TGTGCCAGCAGTGAAGTGGGAGGGCTAGGAAACACCATATATTTT. Full variable domain (missing parts from reference TRBV25-1 and TRBJ1-3): EADIYQTPRYLVIGTGKKITLECSQTMGHDKMYWYQQDPGMELHLIHYSYGVNSTEKGDLSSESTVSRIRTEHFPLTLESARPSHTSQYLCASSEVGGLGNTIYFGEGSWLTVV.

J is TRBJ1-2 and V is TRBV28, with a weak D call TRBD1 (6 bases). There are 15 residues in the CDR3. The germline V gene encodes CDR1 MDHEN and CDR2 SYDVKM. Trimming shortened V by 3 bases and J by 3 bases, and 14 bases separated the two germline ends. The CDR3 region is CASSFSGAPDYGYTF. CDR3 coding DNA: TGTGCCAGCAGTTTTTCAGGGGCCCCCGACTATGGCTACACCTTC.

The chain links TRBV27 to TRBJ1-2; weak D call: TRBD1 (5 bases). This CDR3 comprises 15 residues. V lost 8 bases to trimming and J lost 8 bases, with 24 bases between them. Germline V gives CDR1 MNHEY, CDR2 SMNVEV (reference sequence). CDR3 bases: TGTGCCAGCCGAACTCCAGGGATCGGCGTCAGAGGCTACACCTTC. Protein: CASRTPGIGVRGYTF.

This clone showed up just once. V is TRBV18 and J is TRBJ2-3, with TRBD2 matching 8 bases. The J segment lost 2 bases and the V segment lost 2 bases, leaving 15 bases of the junction unmatched. CDR3 length equals 19 residues. Germline loops: CDR1 KGHSH, CDR2 LQKENI. In DNA form, the CDR3 reads TGTGCCAGCTCACCAGTTAGCCTAGCGGGCCCCGAGGACACAGATACGCAGTATTTT. It translates to CASSPVSLAGPEDTDTQYF. Drawing the rest from reference TRBV18 and TRBJ2-3, the complete variable domain is NAGVMQNPRHLVRRRGQEARLRCSPMKGHSHVYWYRQLPEEGLKFMVYLQKENIIDESGMPKERFSAEFPKEGPSILRIQQVVRGDSAAYFCASSPVSLAGPEDTDTQYFGPGTRLTVL.

This rearrangement joins TRBV7-9 to TRBJ1-3; D gene unclear. The germline CDR1 and CDR2 sequences are SEHNR and FQNEAQ (reference sequence). The CDR3 has 18 residues. Trimming left V 3 bases short and J 2 bases short, with 20 bases between. CDR3 nucleotide sequence: TGTGCCAGCAGCTTTGTTACCTTGACCGGAGTGACTGGAAACACCATATATTTT. It is translated as CASSFVTLTGVTGNTIYF. Full variable domain (rest looked up from reference TRBV7-9 and TRBJ1-3): DTGVSQNPRHKITKRGQNVTFRCDPISEHNRLYWYRQTLGQGPEFLTYFQNEAQLEKSRLLSDRFSAERPKGSFSTLEIQRTEQGDSAMYLCASSFVTLTGVTGNTIYFGEGSWLTVV.

J is TRBJ2-7 and V is TRBV10-2, with TRBD1 as a possible D gene (5 bases). The germline V and J ends were trimmed by 7 bases and 4 bases, with 11 bases remaining between them. The CDR3 is 12 amino acids. Per germline, CDR1 WSHSY and CDR2 SAAADI. This CDR3 is CASNPGQYEQYF. The CDR3 coding sequence is TGCGCCAGCAACCCAGGGCAGTACGAGCAGTACTTC.

The J gene is TRBJ2-5, the V gene TRBV9, with 12 positions matching TRBD1. This CDR3 is 16 amino acids long. CDR1 is SGDLS and CDR2 is YYNGEE in the germline V gene. V lost 5 bases and J lost 3; bases outside the gene matches: 8. DNA of the CDR3: TGTGCCAGCAGTGGACCGGGACAGGGGGCAGAAGAGACCCAGTACTTC. It specifies CASSGPGQGAEETQYF.

The chain links TRBV11-2 to TRBJ2-2; 9 bases are shared with TRBD2. Losses at the gene ends were 5 bases for V and 2 bases for J; bases not matched to a gene: 6. The CDR3 has 16 amino acids. CDR1 is SGHAT and CDR2 is FQNNGV in the germline V gene. DNA for the CDR3: TGTGCCAGCAGCCCCCGGCGGGGGGGAAACACCGGGGAGCTGTTTTTT. Its protein product is CASSPRRGGNTGELFF.

The V call is TRBV2, the J call TRBJ1-4; 9 bases map to TRBD1. The CDR3 contains 14 residues. In germline, CDR1 is SNHLY, CDR2 FYNNEI. Unmatched junction bases numbered 7, after V lost 6 bases and J lost 8 bases. CDR3 nucleotides: TGTGCCAGCAGGATACAGGGGGCCAGAGAAAAACTGTTTTTT. It codes for CASRIQGAREKLFF. The variable domain in full, with the rest retrieved from reference TRBV2 and TRBJ1-4, is EPEVTQTPSHQVTQMGQEVILRCVPISNHLYFYWYRQILGQKVEFLVSFYNNEISEKSEIFDDQFSVERPDGSNFTLKIRSTKLEDSAMYFCASRIQGAREKLFFGSGTQLSVL.

The V call is TRBV12-3 or TRBV12-4, the J call TRBJ1-1; TRBD1 is a possible D gene (5 bases). The CDR3 has 13 residues. V was pared by 1 base and J by 5 bases, with 8 bases between. CDR3 sequence (DNA): TGTGCCAGCAGTTTAGGGACATCGACTGAAGCTTTCTTT. Protein product: CASSLGTSTEAFF.

The V and J genes are TRBV6-5 and TRBJ2-5; D might be TRBD1 (6 bases). With 6 bases removed from V and 5 bases from J, the gap between germline ends came to 10 bases. The CDR3 extends over 12 amino acids. The germline V gene encodes CDR1 MNHEY and CDR2 SVGAGI. The DNA for the CDR3 is TGTGCCAGCAGACCAACAGGGGAGACCCAGTACTTC. Its translation: CASRPTGETQYF.

The chain joins TRBV4-2 to TRBJ2-1, with 11 bases that match TRBD2. The trim removed 2 bases at V and 8 bases at J, leaving 5 bases unmatched. The CDR3 is 15 residues long. Germline values: CDR1 LGHNA, CDR2 YNFKEQ. CDR3 region: CASSQTSGSTDEQFF. CDR3 DNA sequence: TGTGCCAGCAGCCAAACTAGCGGGAGTACAGATGAGCAGTTCTTC.

This chain uses TRBV4-1 with TRBJ1-4, with TRBD1 matching over 7 bases. CDR1 and CDR2 from the germline V gene are MGHRA and YSYEKL. CDR3 length equals 17 residues. V was pared by 4 bases and J by 7 bases, with 15 bases of the junction left unmatched. The CDR3 reads CASSPPGRRAGGEKLFF. In nucleotides, the CDR3 is TGCGCCAGCAGCCCCCCGGGACGGAGGGCAGGGGGTGAAAAACTGTTTTTT.

This chain connects TRBV2 to TRBJ2-6; maybe TRBD1 (6 bases). The ends were cut back, 4 bases at V and 15 bases at J, with 13 bases in the middle. The CDR3 runs 12 residues. The germline V gene encodes CDR1 SNHLY and CDR2 FYNNEI. CDR3 in DNA: TGTGCCAGCAGTGGTCCAGGGGAGAACCTGACTTTC. It encodes CASSGPGENLTF.

This clone came up a few times. The CDR3 coding sequence is TGTGCCAGCAGCACGCAAGCGGGAGGGCCTACAGATACGCAGTATTTT. Residues: CASSTQAGGPTDTQYF. The genes are TRBV5-4 and TRBJ2-3, with TRBD2 matching 10 bases. V shed 4 bases, J shed 3 bases, and the junction held 8 bases outside the gene matches. This CDR3 has 16 amino acids. The germline V gene has CDR1 SGHNT and CDR2 YYREEE (reference sequence).

The CDR3 loop is CASSLGTGEDYGYTF. The CDR3 bases are TGTGCCAGCAGCTTAGGGACAGGGGAGGACTATGGCTACACCTTC. V and J are TRBV7-8 and TRBJ1-2, with TRBD1 identical over 9 bases. CDR1 and CDR2 (germline): SGHVS, FQNEAQ. V lost 1 base and J lost 3; bases outside the gene matches: 3. The CDR3 length is 15 residues.

The gene calls are TRBV4-2 and TRBJ2-3; TRBD2 might be the D (5 bases). Germline V gives CDR1 LGHNA, CDR2 YNFKEQ. V was cut by 0 bases and J by 6 bases, with 16 bases left in between. CDR3 length: 16 residues. For the CDR3, the DNA is TGTGCCAGCAGCCAAGAATGGTATTTAGCGCGGGATACGCAGTATTTT. This encodes CASSQEWYLARDTQYF.

The gene calls are TRBV29-1 and TRBJ2-3, with 8 bases fitting TRBD2. This CDR3 has 14 residues. The germline V gene has CDR1 SQVTM and CDR2 ANQGSEA. V shed 4 bases and J 4 bases; nucleotides not matched to a gene: 7. This CDR3 reads CSVVWRGAPDTQYF. The DNA for the CDR3 is TGCAGCGTTGTATGGCGGGGGGCCCCAGATACGCAGTATTTT.

V is TRBV5-1 and J is TRBJ1-1, with 12 bases aligning to TRBD1. Trimming took 4 bases from V and 1 from J; bases not matched to a gene: 8. Germline lookup yields CDR1 SGHRS and CDR2 YFSETQ. The CDR3 consists of 17 residues. The CDR3 protein is CASSQGTGGIRNTEAFF. In nucleotides, the CDR3 is TGCGCCAGCAGCCAGGGGACAGGGGGCATTAGGAACACTGAAGCTTTCTTT. The variable domain in full, with the rest retrieved from reference TRBV5-1 and TRBJ1-1, is KAGVTQTPRYLIKTRGQQVTLSCSPISGHRSVSWYQQTPGQGLQFLFEYFSETQRNKGNFPGRFSGRQFSNSRSEMNVSTLELGDSALYLCASSQGTGGIRNTEAFFGQGTRLTVV.

The V call is TRBV18, the J call TRBJ2-4, with a possible D match to TRBD1 (5 bases). Germline assignment: CDR1 KGHSH and CDR2 LQKENI. The CDR3 is 17 amino acids. Trimming pared 3 bases from V and 0 bases from J, leaving 15 bases between. The CDR3 nucleotides read TGTGCCAGCTCACCGCCCCGGACACAACTAGCCAAAAACATTCAGTACTTC. It specifies CASSPPRTQLAKNIQYF.

The genes are TRBV5-5 and TRBJ1-2, with a possible D match to TRBD1 (6 bases). The CDR3 contains 15 residues. V was shortened by 4 bases and J by 4 bases, with 17 bases between the two germline ends. Germline CDR1 reads SGHKS; CDR2 reads YYEKEE (reference sequence). CDR3 amino acids: CASSPEPGDLYGYTF. The CDR3, as DNA: TGTGCCAGCAGCCCAGAACCAGGGGACCTCTATGGCTACACCTTC.

The J gene is TRBJ2-1, the V gene TRBV5-1; 9 positions match TRBD1. The CDR3 sequence is 15 residues long. V shed 5 bases, J shed 4 bases, and the junction held 7 bases outside the gene matches. Germline V CDR1 and CDR2: SGHRS, YFSETQ. CDR3 nucleotide sequence: TGCGCCAGCAGTGCCGGGACAGGGATATACAATGAGCAGTTCTTC. As protein: CASSAGTGIYNEQFF.

J is TRBJ1-2 and V is TRBV4-1, with TRBD1 matching over 7 bases. This CDR3 comprises 15 residues. The germline CDR1 and CDR2 sequences are MGHRA and YSYEKL. Trimming removed 3 bases from V and 5 bases from J; junction bases left unmatched: 9. The CDR3 region is CASSQSGTALYGYTF. Written as DNA, the CDR3 is TGCGCCAGCAGCCAGTCCGGGACAGCCCTTTATGGCTACACCTTC.

The chain joins TRBV6-5 to TRBJ2-3, with 8 bases aligning to TRBD1. V was pared by 6 bases and J by 6 bases, with 11 bases of the junction left unmatched. The CDR3 contains 15 residues. CDR1 is MNHEY and CDR2 is SVGAGI in the germline V gene. CDR3 sequence reads: CASSSGQGGGDTQYF. CDR3 sequence (DNA): TGTGCCAGCAGCTCCGGACAGGGAGGTGGGGATACGCAGTATTTT.